This T cell receptor beta chain is drawn from a study of T cells in tumors after PD-1 blockade. The protocol was immunoSEQ multiplex PCR, while the TCRdb copy is restricted to in-frame clones and leaves out a portion. The sample yields 2,000 to 3,000 clones, 71% seen once. Regarding time point: first of two post-therapy site-matched biopsies around 2 months apart. This CDR3 comprises 15 residues. From germline, CDR1 is SGHDN and CDR2 FVKESK. The germline V and J ends were trimmed by 1 base and 4 bases, with 12 bases remaining between them. The sequence came from a human donor with basal cell carcinoma. Sequencing used tumor tissue, obtained after anti-PD-1 treatment. The V call is TRBV14, the J call TRBJ2-3; perhaps TRBD1 as D (6 bases). CDR3 residues: CASSQGGTIADTQYF. In DNA, the CDR3 is TGTGCCAGCAGCCAAGGTGGGACAATTGCAGATACGCAGTATTTT.